This is a list of T cell receptor beta chains from one sample in a study of T-cell reconstitution after alpha-beta-depleted transplantation in children. TCRdb ran MiXCR on the PCR reads and lists one entry per CDR3 protein. The profile shows some 110,000 distinct CDR3 sequences, approximately 10% of them singletons. The source material was PBMCs, sampled before TCRalphabeta/CD19-depleted stem cell transplant. These receptors were taken from a boy between 2 and 15 years old with acute lymphoblastic leukemia, due to receive a stem cell transplant. The CDR3 runs from the conserved cysteine through the conserved F or W. D genes are given only for firm matches. Not all rows give a size; the values are once, few, many and, for expanded clones, a class.

CDR3: CASSYGQGYEQYF; DNA: TGTGCCAGTAGTTACGGACAGGGGTACGAGCAGTACTTC; D: TRBD1; J: TRBJ2-7; size: NA; V: TRBV19
CDR3: CASSTTGGQPQHF; DNA: TGTGCCAGCAGCACTACAGGAGGACAGCCCCAGCATTTT; D: NA; J: TRBJ1-5; size: many; V: TRBV5-5
CDR3: CASSWGQGVANEQFF; DNA: TGTGCCAGCAGCTGGGGACAGGGGGTCGCAAATGAGCAGTTCTTC; D: TRBD1; J: TRBJ2-1; size: few; V: TRBV7-9
CDR3: CASSLSWQFQETQYF; DNA: TGTGCCAGCAGCTTGTCATGGCAGTTCCAAGAGACCCAGTACTTC; D: NA; J: TRBJ2-5; size: NA; V: TRBV5-6
CDR3: CASSLFVRAAEAFF; DNA: TGCGCCAGCAGCTTGTTCGTCAGGGCGGCGGAAGCTTTCTTT; D: NA; J: TRBJ1-1; size: few; V: TRBV5-1
CDR3: CSASTGGDLIETQYF; DNA: TGCAGTGCCTCCACCGGAGGGGACCTCATCGAGACCCAGTACTTC; D: NA; J: TRBJ2-5; size: many; V: TRBV20-1
CDR3: CSATSYEQYF; DNA: TGCAGTGCTACCTCCTACGAGCAGTACTTC; D: NA; J: TRBJ2-7; size: NA; V: TRBV20-1
CDR3: CASSPLRREWNEQFF; DNA: TGTGCCAGCTCCCCACTGAGGCGGGAGTGGAATGAGCAGTTCTTC; D: TRBD2; J: TRBJ2-1; size: NA; V: TRBV14
CDR3: CASSDGRVSYEQYF; DNA: TGTGCCAGCAGCGACGGGAGGGTATCCTACGAGCAGTACTTC; D: TRBD2; J: TRBJ2-7; size: NA; V: TRBV7-9
CDR3: CASSLEGRNYEQYF; DNA: TGTGCCAGCAGTTTAGAGGGGCGGAACTACGAGCAGTACTTC; D: NA; J: TRBJ2-7; size: many; V: TRBV12-3/TRBV12-4
CDR3: CASGGTGTGKSPLHF; DNA: TGTGCCAGTGGGGGGACCGGGACAGGGAAGTCACCCCTCCACTTT; D: TRBD1; J: TRBJ1-6; size: NA; V: TRBV28
CDR3: CASSLVLAGAGEQYF; DNA: TGTGCCAGCAGTTTAGTACTAGCGGGAGCTGGCGAGCAGTACTTC; D: TRBD2; J: TRBJ2-7; size: many; V: TRBV27
CDR3: CASSASGQGASLHF; DNA: TGTGCCAGCAGTGCATCGGGACAGGGGGCCTCCCTCCACTTT; D: TRBD1; J: TRBJ1-6; size: few; V: TRBV27
CDR3: CSARGGVTNEKLFF; DNA: TGCAGTGCTAGAGGCGGGGTCACTAATGAAAAACTGTTTTTT; D: NA; J: TRBJ1-4; size: few; V: TRBV20-1
CDR3: CSALAGTTDTQYF; DNA: TGCAGTGCTCTAGCGGGGACCACAGATACGCAGTATTTT; D: TRBD2; J: TRBJ2-3; size: many; V: TRBV20-1
CDR3: CSARDPREGPHQETQYF; DNA: TGCAGTGCTAGAGACCCCCGGGAGGGGCCCCACCAAGAGACCCAGTACTTC; D: TRBD2; J: TRBJ2-5; size: few; V: TRBV20-1
CDR3: CASSASGFGGYTF; DNA: TGTGCCAGCAGCGCCAGCGGGTTTGGGGGCTACACCTTC; D: NA; J: TRBJ1-2; size: many; V: TRBV12-3/TRBV12-4
CDR3: CASSFGFQVGEQYF; DNA: TGTGCCAGCAGCTTTGGCTTTCAGGTGGGCGAGCAGTACTTC; D: NA; J: TRBJ2-7; size: NA; V: TRBV7-2